What follows are 2 T cell receptor beta chains derived from one specimen sequenced in a study of identical twins. MiXCR was run by TCRdb on the 5' RACE reads, yielding one entry per CDR3 protein. The sample holds just over 450,000 distinct CDR3 sequences, approximately 15% seen once. These data are also associated with another study on yellow fever vaccine responses in identical twins.

Sequencing was carried out using CD4+ T cells sorted from blood. Receptor source: a woman in her late teens or twenties in good health.

There are a few counts of this clonotype. The chain joins TRBV2 to TRBJ2-5; D possibly corresponds to TRBD2 (6 bases). The CDR3 totals 13 residues. The V and J ends lost 5 bases and 3 bases respectively, with 10 bases between them. From germline, CDR1 is SNHLY and CDR2 FYNNEI. CDR3 amino acids: CASSSEGKETQYF. CDR3 in DNA: TGTGCCAGCAGTTCGGAGGGAAAAGAGACCCAGTACTTC.

The J gene is TRBJ2-1, the V gene TRBV7-2; D is undetermined. Trimming left V 4 bases short and J 11 bases short, with 12 bases between. This CDR3 has 12 residues. Germline V gene sequence: CDR1 SGHTA, CDR2 FQGNSA. The CDR3 loop is CASSWSASQQFF. As DNA, the CDR3 is TGTGCCAGCAGCTGGTCGGCCTCTCAGCAGTTCTTC.